This T cell receptor beta chain comes out of a study of OX40 agonist ivuxolimab in advanced cancers. Regarding the complete study: Ivuxolimab was an agonistic, fully human IgG2 monoclonal antibody directed against OX40 (CD134), a costimulatory receptor. The paper covers the monotherapy dose-escalation part of the phase I ivuxolimab trial, which included N ≈ 54 patients. A male proportion of roughly 85% and a mean age of around 60 years, ranging from 23 to 79, were recorded for the dose-escalation cohort. Among the 50 to 55 dose-escalation patients, around 19 had hepatocellular carcinoma, 15 or so melanoma, 9 renal cell carcinoma and 9 head and neck cancer. Partial responses occurred in three dose-escalation patients: two with cutaneous melanoma and one with hepatocellular carcinoma. Intravenous ivuxolimab was administered to patients every 2 weeks at six dose levels: 0.01, 0.1, 0.3, 1.5, 3 and 10 mg/kg. Peripheral TCRbeta sequencing was intended to test whether TCR sequence diversity was altered and clonal T-cell expansion was caused by ivuxolimab. Prior anti-PD-1, anti-PD-L1 or anti-CTLA-4 therapy was permitted, and checkpoint inhibitors had been received by about two fifths of dose-escalation patients. Overall study outcomes, separate from this receptor: Low levels of normalized T-cell clonal expansion were also seen in some patients who did not respond. In the 0.1-3.0 mg/kg groups, partial responders had among the lowest normalized peripheral clonal expansion, particularly in CD8+ T cells. On average, CD8+ T cells showed more expanded clones than CD4+ T cells after ivuxolimab. The antigen specificity of the clonally expanded peripheral T cells was not determined. At doses of 0.1 to 3.0 mg/kg, clonal expansion of both CD4+ and CD8+ blood T cells was observed from baseline to week 6.

For sequencing of the TCRbeta CDR3 region, genomic DNA was extracted from the sorted cells. TCRbeta CDR3 regions were sequenced using the immunoSEQ Assay. Here the immuneACCESS table is served through TCRdb, limited to in-frame sequences with V and J called. Missing clones are a known gap in these copies; in checked studies unresolved V genes cover under half, and the rest lacks a known reason. Here the sample has approximately 60,000 clones; about 90% occur a single time. Together, the top ten hold 5.2% of the sample. Ends trimmed: V by 4 bases, J by 1 base; bases unmatched to a gene: 4. The CDR3 runs 14 residues from the cysteine to the phenylalanine. The DNA shown is the 42-base CDR3, in frame from base 1. The germline V gene sets CDR1 to SGHTS and CDR2 to YDEGEE. About this clone itself: Its target antigen remains unknown. No base quality values were provided; no much bigger clone lies one nucleotide off.

Patients with a history of autoimmune disease or receiving systemic immunosuppression were excluded from the trial. Peripheral blood for TCR sequencing was collected from all dose cohorts at baseline, on cycle 4 day 1, and on cycle 7 day 1. Samples came from an open-label, multicenter, first-in-human phase I dose-escalation trial of ivuxolimab. Adults with locally advanced or metastatic melanoma, renal cell carcinoma, hepatocellular carcinoma or head and neck squamous cell carcinoma were enrolled in the trial. Before TCR sequencing, CD4+ T cells and CD8+ T cells were sorted from peripheral blood as separate populations.

The sequence links TRBV5-8 to TRBJ1-1; 7 central bases correspond to TRBD1. The material sequenced was CD4+ or CD8+ T cells sorted from blood, taken in a trial of the OX40 agonist ivuxolimab. The receptor's source is an adult with an advanced solid tumor such as melanoma, head and neck, liver or kidney cancer. The CDR3 region has the sequence CASSLTGTNTEAFF. The DNA sequence is as follows: TGTGCCAGCAGCCTGACAGGGACGAACACTGAAGCTTTCTTT.